This TCR beta chain emerged from a study of blood T cell repertoires in COVID-19. Study-level background: From the United States, Italy and Spain came samples of acute and convalescent COVID-19. PBMCs, B-cell-depleted T cells, or T cells were the source of the cDNA or gDNA that made up the material.

The study assigned cohorts using participant-reported clinical history. The germline gives CDR1 SEHNR, CDR2 FQNEAQ (reference sequence). Trimming pared 3 bases from V and 4 bases from J, leaving 12 bases between. The CDR3 is 15 residues long. In the original processing: Reference gene primers were amplified, and this amplification served to estimate nucleated cell counts. Sequencing was performed with immunoSEQ multiplex PCR; in TCRdb, only in-frame clones are kept and a portion is missing. The DNA was the basis for D and trimming; V, J and clone size are from that table. The sample has about 440,000 clones; 70% to 90% are singletons.

The V and J genes are TRBV7-9 and TRBJ1-4, with D possibly matching TRBD1 (6 bases). The receptor was isolated from a woman aged 18-29 years with acute COVID-19. The specimen was PBMCs or T cells enriched from blood (not recorded which). In nucleotides, the CDR3 is TGTGCCAGCAGCTTTACAGGGAGAAGTAATGAAAAACTGTTTTTT. Amino acids: CASSFTGRSNEKLFF.